The count of the clone carrying this T cell receptor beta chain is one. The record originates from a study of blood T cell repertoires in COVID-19. Study at large: Samples came from the United States, Italy and Spain, spanning acute and convalescent COVID-19. The analysed material was cDNA or gDNA that came from T cells, B-cell-depleted T cells, or PBMCs.

This study enrolled people aged about 18 to 100 from 20 to 25 US geographic areas. The authors' processing: Amplification from reference gene primers served as the basis for estimated nucleated cell counts. The protocol was immunoSEQ multiplex PCR, while the TCRdb copy is restricted to in-frame clones and leaves out a portion. That table gives V, J and clone size, and the DNA gave D and trimming. The sample yields about 360,000 clones, about 90% seen once. The germline V gene has CDR1 SNHLY and CDR2 FYNNEI. CDR3 length equals 12 residues. V gave up 5 bases and J gave up 6 bases, with 10 bases separating them.

The chain combines TRBV2 with TRBJ1-1, with TRBD1 as a possible D gene (6 bases). The sample taken for sequencing was PBMCs or T cells enriched from blood (not recorded which). The sequence came from a man aged 25-45 years who had recovered from COVID-19. In DNA, the CDR3 is TGTGCCAGCAGTTTAGGGGGGGCTGAAGCTTTCTTT. Translated, it gives CASSLGGAEAFF.